These 15 T cell receptor beta chains were sequenced from one sample in a study of cytomegalovirus exposure and HLA in healthy donors. PCR was performed using 60 Vbeta and 13 Jbeta primers. Profiling relied on immunoSEQ multiplex PCR, and the TCRdb table lists in-frame clones only, not all of them. The sample totals more than 130,000 clones. Material: PBMCs. These receptors all stem from a man aged 35-49 years in good health and CMV-seronegative.

The chain is built from TRBV6-1 and TRBJ1-2; maybe TRBD1 (6 bases). CDR3 length equals 12 residues. V was clipped by 10 bases and J by 1 base, with 10 bases between them. CDR1 is MNHNS and CDR2 is SASEGT in the germline V gene. CDR3 coding DNA: TGTGCCAACGGACAGTTTAACTATGGCTACACCTTC. This sequence encodes CANGQFNYGYTF.

This rearrangement joins TRBV7-8 to TRBJ1-1, with 8 bases fitting TRBD1. V was clipped by 6 bases and J by 1 base; unmatched bases: 7. Germline loops: CDR1 SGHVS, CDR2 FQNEAQ. This CDR3 has 15 amino acids. As DNA, the CDR3 is TGTGCCAGCAGATTTGGACAGGGAGCGAACACTGAAGCTTTCTTT. Translated: CASRFGQGANTEAFF. The variable domain in full, completed from reference TRBV7-8 and TRBJ1-1, reads GAGVSQSPRYKVAKRGQDVALRCDPISGHVSLFWYQQALGQGPEFLTYFQNEAQLDKSGLPSDRFFAERPEGSVSTLKIQRTQQEDSAVYLCASRFGQGANTEAFFGQGTRLTVV.

As to this clone: The same CDR3 also results from other DNA sequences found in this sample. The rearrangement joins TRBV18 to TRBJ2-7, with 8 bases aligning to TRBD1. Germline loops: CDR1 KGHSH, CDR2 LQKENI. V lost 6 bases to trimming and J lost 3 bases; unmatched junction nucleotides: 7. This CDR3 is 14 amino acids long. The CDR3 spells CASSPGQGDYEQYF. For the CDR3, the DNA is TGTGCCAGCTCCCCTGGACAGGGAGACTACGAGCAGTACTTC.

The rearrangement uses TRBV7-2 and TRBJ2-2; no clear D. CDR1 and CDR2 (germline): SGHTA, FQGNSA. This CDR3 is built from 13 residues. V was trimmed by 1 base and J by 7 bases, leaving 7 bases between them. The CDR3 loop is CASSLVSFGELFF. The DNA of the CDR3 is TGTGCCAGCAGCTTAGTCTCTTTCGGGGAGCTGTTTTTT.

V and J are TRBV27 and TRBJ2-6, with 7 bases matching TRBD1. Per germline, CDR1 MNHEY and CDR2 SMNVEV (reference sequence). V dropped 3 bases and J dropped 0; count of bases not matched to a gene: 14. The CDR3 covers 20 residues. CDR3 nucleotides: TGTGCCAGCAGTTTCCTACCACGGACAGGAGGTGGCTCTGGGGCCAACGTCCTGACTTTC. Its protein product is CASSFLPRTGGGSGANVLTF.

The rearrangement links TRBV5-1 to TRBJ2-3, with D possibly TRBD1 on 5 matching bases. The CDR3 contains 16 residues. Germline assignment: CDR1 SGHRS and CDR2 YFSETQ. Trimming removed 3 bases at V and 4 bases at J, with 18 bases between. CDR3: CASSSIGPTRADTQYF. The CDR3 DNA reads as TGCGCCAGCAGCTCGATTGGGCCAACCAGGGCAGATACGCAGTATTTT.

V usage is TRBV18 and J usage is TRBJ1-5; D is perhaps TRBD1 (5 bases). This CDR3 has 17 amino acids. Germline V gene lookup returns CDR1 KGHSH and CDR2 LQKENI. Trimming removed 2 bases from V and 5 bases from J, with 19 bases in between. The DNA for the CDR3 is TGTGCCAGCTCACCAATGAGGCAGGGTGGCGGCGATCAGCCCCAGCATTTT. Translated, it gives CASSPMRQGGGDQPQHF.

This sequence joins TRBV6-1 and TRBJ2-7; 9 bases align to TRBD2. The length of the CDR3 is 15 residues. Germline CDR1 MNHNS, CDR2 SASEGT. With V trimmed by 2 bases and J by 4 bases, 6 bases remained unmatched. The CDR3 region has the DNA TGTGCCAGCAGTGAAATACTGCGGGGGGGTTACGAGCAGTACTTC. It is translated as CASSEILRGGYEQYF.

This rearrangement joins TRBV11-2 to TRBJ2-1; 9 bases agree with TRBD2. CDR1 and CDR2 from the germline V gene are SGHAT and FQNNGV. The V segment lost 0 bases and the J segment 10 bases; nucleotides outside the gene matches: 4. The length of the CDR3 is 14 residues. CDR3 protein: CASSLDWLAGEQFF. As DNA, the CDR3 is TGTGCCAGCAGCTTAGATTGGCTAGCGGGGGAGCAGTTCTTC.

This chain links TRBV19 with TRBJ1-4; D remains ambiguous. The V and J ends lost 6 bases and 0 bases respectively, with 5 bases between them. Germline V gene sequence: CDR1 LNHDA, CDR2 SQIVND (reference sequence). The length of the CDR3 is 13 residues. This chain's CDR3 is CASSVATNEKLFF. CDR3 sequence (DNA): TGTGCCAGTAGCGTTGCAACTAATGAAAAACTGTTTTTT. The full variable domain, in which reference TRBV19 and TRBJ1-4 provide the parts outside the CDR3, is DGGITQSPKYLFRKEGQNVTLSCEQNLNHDAMYWYRQDPGQGLRLIYYSQIVNDFQKGDIAEGYSVSREKKESFPLTVTSAQKNPTAFYLCASSVATNEKLFFGSGTQLSVL.

J is TRBJ1-3 and V is TRBV13; 10 nucleotides match TRBD1. V dropped 0 bases and J dropped 8; count of bases not matched to a gene: 7. Germline V gives CDR1 PRHDT, CDR2 FYEKMQ (reference sequence). This CDR3 spans 16 amino acids. CDR3 sequence reads: CASSLGLTGGRDTIYF. In DNA form, the CDR3 reads TGTGCCAGCAGCTTAGGCCTGACAGGGGGCAGGGACACCATATATTTT.

This chain connects TRBV6-1 to TRBJ1-5; a weak D match, TRBD1 (5 bases). This CDR3 contains 13 residues. Germline values: CDR1 MNHNS, CDR2 SASEGT. V lost 7 bases and J 7 bases, leaving 14 bases between the germline ends. CDR3: CASTGGIGQPQHF. The CDR3 DNA sequence: TGTGCCAGCACCGGGGGGATCGGGCAGCCCCAGCATTTT.

The V call is TRBV6-5, the J call TRBJ1-6, with 7 bases lining up with TRBD1. In germline, CDR1 is MNHEY, CDR2 SVGAGI. V shed 6 bases and J 10 bases; nucleotides not matched to a gene: 12. The CDR3 contains 15 residues. The CDR3 is CASRPSTGMVSPLHF. The CDR3 DNA reads as TGTGCCAGCAGACCCTCGACAGGGATGGTATCACCCCTCCACTTT.

V gene TRBV7-9 combines with J gene TRBJ2-2, with a tentative D call TRBD1 (5 bases). The germline V gene has CDR1 SEHNR and CDR2 FQNEAQ (reference sequence). This CDR3 has 14 residues. The V and J ends lost 4 bases and 5 bases respectively, with 11 bases between them. CDR3 sequence: CASSSLQATGELFF. The CDR3 region has the DNA TGTGCCAGCAGCTCGTTACAGGCGACCGGGGAGCTGTTTTTT.

The V call is TRBV2, the J call TRBJ1-1; perhaps TRBD1 as D (6 bases). The germline V gene encodes CDR1 SNHLY and CDR2 FYNNEI. The CDR3 totals 14 residues. V shed 8 bases and J shed 2 bases, with 15 bases lying between them. The CDR3 coding sequence is TGTGCCAGCCAGACACAGGGAATAAACACTGAAGCTTTCTTT. It encodes CASQTQGINTEAFF. Filled out from reference TRBV2 and TRBJ1-1, the complete variable domain reads EPEVTQTPSHQVTQMGQEVILRCVPISNHLYFYWYRQILGQKVEFLVSFYNNEISEKSEIFDDQFSVERPDGSNFTLKIRSTKLEDSAMYFCASQTQGINTEAFFGQGTRLTVV.